This T cell receptor (beta chain) was captured by sequencing in a study of cytomegalovirus exposure and HLA in healthy donors. Study-wide findings and caveats: Earlier analysis found most TCR beta V segments productive about 87% or about 30% of the time.

PCR primers comprised 60 Vbeta and 13 Jbeta primers. Libraries were prepared by immunoSEQ multiplex PCR; TCRdb keeps only in-frame clonotypes and omits some of them. The sample yields around 150,000 clones, approximately 80% seen once. The V gene end was trimmed by 4 bases and the J gene end by 2 bases; junction bases not matched to a gene: 4. The CDR3 contains 15 residues. Germline V gene data show CDR1 as MDHEN and CDR2 as SYDVKM. Points on this clone: Its target is unknown.

The receptor's source is a man aged 25 to 40 in good health and CMV-seronegative. The rearrangement uses TRBV28 and TRBJ1-5; TRBD1 agrees at 8 bases. The specimen sequenced was PBMCs. CDR3 residues: CASSYGQGRNQPQHF. The CDR3 bases are TGTGCCAGCAGTTACGGACAGGGCCGCAATCAGCCCCAGCATTTT.